The 27 T cell receptor beta chains below all came from one sample that was sequenced in a study of CD8+ T cells in alopecia areata. The sample's treatment: oral pan-JAK inhibitor, 5-10 mg twice daily. Reverse transcription of extracted RNA yielded cDNA, which provided the sequencing template. Clones were read by immunoSEQ multiplex PCR, and TCRdb kept only the in-frame ones, dropping some. This table holds 200,000 to 250,000 clones, around 66% found once. The sample was CD4+ T cells sorted from blood, taken at week 4, from a patient treated with tofacitinib. The receptors here all came from a human donor with alopecia areata.

The V call is TRBV30, the J call TRBJ1-1, with 9 bases aligning to TRBD1. Germline V gene lookup returns CDR1 GTSNPN and CDR2 SVGIG (reference sequence). Trimming at V came to 3 bases and at J to 4 bases, leaving 6 bases not matched to a gene. There are 14 residues in the CDR3. CDR3 DNA: TGTGCCTGGAGGACAACAGGGGGCTTCACTGAAGCTTTCTTT. It specifies CAWRTTGGFTEAFF.

The chain employs TRBV7-3 and TRBJ2-1, with D unclear. This CDR3 has 11 residues. V lost 3 bases and J 6 bases, leaving 3 bases between the germline ends. Germline CDR1 is SGHTA and CDR2 is FQGTGA. The CDR3 sequence is CASSFFNEQFF. The CDR3, as DNA: TGTGCCAGCAGCTTTTTCAATGAGCAGTTCTTC.

The V gene is TRBV4-1, the J gene TRBJ2-2; D uncertain. Germline V gene lookup returns CDR1 MGHRA and CDR2 YSYEKL. V shed 0 bases and J shed 0 bases, with 20 bases lying between them. The CDR3 contains 20 residues. DNA for the CDR3: TGCGCCAGCAGCCAAGAGATCTCTACTCGCTCCATGCCGAACACCGGGGAGCTGTTTTTT. Protein: CASSQEISTRSMPNTGELFF.

The V call is TRBV29-1, the J call TRBJ2-4; D is uncertain. CDR3 length equals 11 residues. CDR1 and CDR2 (germline): SQVTM, ANQGSEA. The CDR3 reads CRGLAKNIQYF. The CDR3 DNA reads as TGCAGGGGCTTAGCCAAAAACATTCAGTACTTC.

The table lists this clone with a count of one. The CDR3 DNA is TGCGCCAGCAGCTTGGTACTCAATGAGCAGTTCTTC. It encodes CASSLVLNEQFF. The chain uses TRBV5-1 and TRBJ2-1; D is ambiguous. V was cut by 0 bases and J by 6 bases, with 4 bases left in between. The CDR3 extends over 12 amino acids. In germline, CDR1 is SGHRS, CDR2 YFSETQ.

This chain links TRBV29-1 with TRBJ1-2; D is perhaps TRBD1 (5 bases). Germline loops: CDR1 SQVTM, CDR2 ANQGSEA. The V gene lost 3 bases and the J gene lost 14 bases, with 22 bases spanning the gap. The CDR3 runs to 13 residues. The CDR3 DNA is TGCAGCGTTGATCCTTCGGCGGGACCACTGAATACCTTC. Translation: CSVDPSAGPLNTF. Complete variable domain (other parts from reference TRBV29-1 and TRBJ1-2): SAVISQKPSRDICQRGTSLTIQCQVDSQVTMMFWYRQQPGQSLTLIATANQGSEATYESGFVIDKFPISRPNLTFSTLTVSNMSPEDSSIYLCSVDPSAGPLNTFGSGTRLTVV.

This clone was counted a few times. The J gene is TRBJ1-2, the V gene TRBV2, with D maybe TRBD1 (6 bases). There are 13 residues in the CDR3. V was clipped by 5 bases and J by 7 bases, with 14 bases between them. The germline V gene encodes CDR1 SNHLY and CDR2 FYNNEI. The CDR3 DNA reads as TGTGCCAGCAGTCCCCGGACGGACAGTGGCTACACCTTC. As protein: CASSPRTDSGYTF.

This clone has just one count. V gene TRBV5-4 combines with J gene TRBJ2-7; TRBD2 is a possible D gene (5 bases). Between the trimmed V and J ends, which lost 5 bases and 3 bases, there was a span of 18 bases. Germline V gene lookup returns CDR1 SGHNT and CDR2 YYREEE (reference sequence). The CDR3 totals 15 residues. CDR3 bases: TGTGCCAGCAGACTGACACCTGAGGGCCTCTACGAGCAGTACTTC. The encoded protein is CASRLTPEGLYEQYF.

CDR3 amino acids: CASSPRGAGGTGELFF. CDR3 sequence (DNA): TGTGCCAGCAGCCCCCGAGGGGCGGGGGGGACCGGGGAGCTGTTTTTT. This chain connects TRBV9 to TRBJ2-2; 9 nucleotides agree with TRBD2. Trimming cost V 4 bases and J 5 bases; bases outside gene matches: 9. The CDR3 is 16 residues long. Germline V gene data show CDR1 as SGDLS and CDR2 as YYNGEE.

CDR3 sequence: CASSLVGRVAKNIQYF. CDR3 DNA sequence: TGTGCCAGCAGCTTGGTAGGCAGGGTAGCCAAAAACATTCAGTACTTC. The V gene is TRBV5-6, the J gene TRBJ2-4; D is perhaps TRBD1 (5 bases). Germline V lookup: CDR1 SGHDT, CDR2 YYEEEE. This CDR3 comprises 16 residues. Trimming removed 0 bases at V and 0 bases at J, with 10 bases between.

The rearrangement joins TRBV10-3 to TRBJ2-1; 8 bases map to TRBD1. The CDR3 is 15 amino acids. Trimming cost V 6 bases and J 4 bases; bases outside gene matches: 8. CDR1 and CDR2 from the germline V gene are ENHRY and SYGVKD. The CDR3 loop reads CAIRTQGAMYNEQFF. DNA of the CDR3: TGTGCCATCAGGACCCAGGGGGCGATGTACAATGAGCAGTTCTTC.

This clone was picked up a small number of times. The chain links TRBV6-1 to TRBJ1-2; no reliable D call. In germline, CDR1 is MNHNS, CDR2 SASEGT. CDR3 length: 15 amino acids. V lost 6 bases and J lost 4, with 18 bases in between. CDR3 residues: CASRSWETDRYGYTF. Written as DNA, the CDR3 is TGTGCCAGCAGATCGTGGGAAACTGATCGCTATGGCTACACCTTC.

The chain links TRBV25-1 to TRBJ2-3; 8 bases fit TRBD2. The germline gives CDR1 MGHDK, CDR2 SYGVNS. The CDR3 runs 14 residues. J lost 5 bases, V lost 9 bases, and 10 bases had no gene match. The CDR3: CASIREGPGDTQYF. In DNA, the CDR3 is TGTGCCAGTATCCGGGAGGGGCCGGGAGATACGCAGTATTTT.

This chain links TRBV29-1 with TRBJ1-6; D possibly corresponds to TRBD1 (5 bases). This CDR3 is built from 13 residues. V gave up 5 bases and J gave up 8 bases, with 13 bases separating them. Germline CDR1 SQVTM, CDR2 ANQGSEA. The CDR3 DNA follows: TGCAGCGTTCGCAGGGATTCTGATTCACCCCTCCACTTT. This encodes CSVRRDSDSPLHF.

This chain links TRBV5-6 with TRBJ2-7; 8 bases map to TRBD2. With V trimmed by 4 bases and J by 6 bases, 6 bases remained unmatched. CDR1 and CDR2 from the germline V gene are SGHDT and YYEEEE. This CDR3 contains 13 residues. The CDR3 sequence is CASSAGGLREQYF. CDR3 bases: TGTGCCAGCAGCGCGGGGGGCCTCCGCGAGCAGTACTTC.

This clone was detected a few times. The rearrangement links TRBV25-1 to TRBJ1-2; no clear D gene. The germline V gene encodes CDR1 MGHDK and CDR2 SYGVNS. The CDR3 loop spans 14 amino acids. V lost 8 bases to trimming and J lost 0 bases, with 13 bases between them. In DNA form, the CDR3 reads TGTGCCAGCCTTAAGCGACGAGCTAACTATGGCTACACCTTC. Translated, it gives CASLKRRANYGYTF.

The CDR3: CASSPSGGTADTQYF. The CDR3 region has the DNA TGTGCCAGCAGCCCCAGCGGGGGGACCGCAGATACGCAGTATTTT. The chain combines TRBV7-2 with TRBJ2-3; 9 nucleotides agree with TRBD2. The CDR3 is made up of 15 amino acids. Germline V gene data show CDR1 as SGHTA and CDR2 as FQGNSA. The ends lost 5 bases at V and 4 bases at J; junction bases unmatched: 7.

The DNA of the CDR3 is TGTGCCAGCAGCTTAGGGGACTCCTACTCTGGAAACACCATATATTTT. Protein: CASSLGDSYSGNTIYF. The rearrangement uses TRBV7-9 and TRBJ1-3; a possible D gene is TRBD1 (5 bases). The V end lost 1 base, the J end lost 0 bases, and 10 bases lay between the germline ends. CDR1 is SEHNR and CDR2 is FQNEAQ in the germline V gene (reference sequence). This CDR3 is 16 amino acids long.

This clone was observed a handful of times. The chain couples TRBV4-1 to TRBJ2-7; D is ambiguous. This CDR3 spans 17 amino acids. CDR1 and CDR2 from the germline V gene are MGHRA and YSYEKL. The V end was cut by 1 base, the J end by 2 bases, with 18 bases between. The CDR3 loop reads CASSQVASASSAYEQYF. The CDR3 DNA reads as TGCGCCAGCAGCCAAGTTGCCTCTGCAAGCAGCGCCTACGAGCAGTACTTC.

The chain uses TRBV29-1 and TRBJ1-1; 8 bases match TRBD1. V shed 2 bases and J 5 bases; nucleotides not matched to a gene: 7. This CDR3 region has 14 residues. The germline CDR1 and CDR2 sequences are SQVTM and ANQGSEA. The CDR3 here is CSVENQGARTEAFF. The CDR3 DNA follows: TGCAGCGTTGAAAACCAGGGGGCGCGGACTGAAGCTTTCTTT.

The chain has TRBV25-1 and TRBJ2-1; tentatively, D is TRBD1 (6 bases). Germline V gene data show CDR1 as MGHDK and CDR2 as SYGVNS. This CDR3 comprises 15 residues. V lost 7 bases and J lost 6, with 19 bases in between. This CDR3 is CASTPPWTVSNEQFF. The CDR3 nucleotides read TGTGCCAGCACCCCACCCTGGACAGTGAGCAATGAGCAGTTCTTC.

This clone has only a few counts. The chain joins TRBV27 to TRBJ1-2, with TRBD1 matching over 8 bases. Germline CDR1 MNHEY, CDR2 SMNVEV (reference sequence). The length of the CDR3 is 14 residues. The V segment lost 5 bases and the J segment 2 bases; nucleotides outside the gene matches: 4. The CDR3 here is CASSLNRGNYGYTF. The CDR3 nucleotides read TGTGCCAGCAGTCTAAACAGGGGGAACTATGGCTACACCTTC.

The V and J genes are TRBV9 and TRBJ2-5, with TRBD1 identical over 9 bases. After removal of 3 bases from V and 5 bases from J, the junction contained 8 bases not matched to a gene. Germline lookup yields CDR1 SGDLS and CDR2 YYNGEE. The CDR3 consists of 15 residues. The CDR3 DNA sequence: TGTGCCAGCAGCGGGGGACAGGGTGTGGTTGAGACCCAGTACTTC. Translation gives CASSGGQGVVETQYF.

This chain connects TRBV7-9 to TRBJ1-1; D unresolved. The CDR3 length is 15 residues. The V gene lost 4 bases and the J gene lost 0 bases, with 12 bases spanning the gap. CDR1 SEHNR and CDR2 FQNEAQ come from the germline V gene (reference sequence). CDR3 bases: TGTGCCAGCAGCTCCCCCCGAGGGATGAACACTGAAGCTTTCTTT. It translates to CASSSPRGMNTEAFF.

This clone has just a few counts. The J gene is TRBJ1-1, the V gene TRBV29-1; weak D call: TRBD1 (6 bases). CDR3 length: 12 residues. CDR1 and CDR2 (germline): SQVTM, ANQGSEA. Trimming took 6 bases from V and 2 from J, leaving 10 bases between them. CDR3 bases: TGCAGCGTCTCACAGGGAAACACTGAAGCTTTCTTT. This gives the protein CSVSQGNTEAFF.

DNA of the CDR3: TGTGCCAGCAGCTTCCGGGATCCAAACATTCAGTACTTC. Protein: CASSFRDPNIQYF. The chain has TRBV7-2 and TRBJ2-4; a possible D gene is TRBD2 (5 bases). Germline CDR1 is SGHTA and CDR2 is FQGNSA. V was cut by 3 bases and J by 6 bases, with 9 bases left in between. CDR3 length: 13 residues.

Here the CDR3 reads CASSRRLAGSPGANVLTF. Written as DNA, the CDR3 is TGTGCCAGCAGCCGGCGACTAGCGGGTTCCCCTGGGGCCAACGTCCTGACTTTC. This chain uses TRBV7-2 with TRBJ2-6, with 10 nucleotides matching TRBD2. V gave up 5 bases and J gave up 2 bases; unmatched junction bases: 9. This CDR3 is built from 18 residues. Germline V gives CDR1 SGHTA, CDR2 FQGNSA.